The clone carrying this T cell receptor beta chain was counted only a few times. Its antigen is currently unknown. The data were taken from a study of CD8 T cells in ankylosing spondylitis. General study points: Reportedly, significant enrichment of disease-linked clones occurred in matched ankylosing spondylitis synovial fluid.

Germline V lookup: CDR1 MDHEN, CDR2 SYDVKM. With V trimmed by 7 bases and J by 3 bases, 2 bases remained unmatched. The CDR3 is 14 residues long. A single record per CDR3 protein comes from TCRdb applying MiXCR to the 5' RACE reads. The data hold a few hundred thousand distinct CDR3 sequences, with under 14% observed a single time. The TCR comes from a female donor with ankylosing spondylitis or in good health (not recorded which). The rearrangement links TRBV28 to TRBJ2-5, with 13 bases fitting TRBD2. Source material: blood, either unsorted or a sorted T cell fraction (not recorded which). The CDR3 coding sequence is TGTGCCAGCAAGACTAGCGGGAGGAAAGAGACCCAGTACTTC. The encoded protein is CASKTSGRKETQYF.